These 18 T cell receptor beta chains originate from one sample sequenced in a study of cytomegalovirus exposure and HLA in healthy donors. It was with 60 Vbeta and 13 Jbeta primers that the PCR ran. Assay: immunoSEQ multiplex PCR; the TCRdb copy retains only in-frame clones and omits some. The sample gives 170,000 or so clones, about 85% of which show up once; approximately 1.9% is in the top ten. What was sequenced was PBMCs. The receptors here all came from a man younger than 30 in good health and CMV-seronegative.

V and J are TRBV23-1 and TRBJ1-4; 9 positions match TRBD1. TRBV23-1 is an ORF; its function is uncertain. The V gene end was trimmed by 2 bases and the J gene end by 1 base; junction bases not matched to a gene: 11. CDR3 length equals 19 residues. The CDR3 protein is CASSQPRTGDEVTNEKLFF. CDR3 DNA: TGCGCCAGCAGTCAACCCCGGACAGGGGATGAGGTAACTAATGAAAAACTGTTTTTT.

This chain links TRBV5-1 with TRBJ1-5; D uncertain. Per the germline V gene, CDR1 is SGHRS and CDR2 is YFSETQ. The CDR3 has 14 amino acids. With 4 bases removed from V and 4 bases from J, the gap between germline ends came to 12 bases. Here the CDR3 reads CASSAGSGNQPQHF. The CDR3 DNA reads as TGCGCCAGCAGCGCGGGTTCTGGAAATCAGCCCCAGCATTTT.

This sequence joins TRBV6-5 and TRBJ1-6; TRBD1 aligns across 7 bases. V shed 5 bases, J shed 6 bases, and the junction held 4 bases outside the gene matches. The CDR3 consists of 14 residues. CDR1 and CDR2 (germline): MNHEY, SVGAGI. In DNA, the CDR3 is TGTGCCAGCAGTACCACAGGGGTTAATTCACCCCTCCACTTT. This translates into CASSTTGVNSPLHF.

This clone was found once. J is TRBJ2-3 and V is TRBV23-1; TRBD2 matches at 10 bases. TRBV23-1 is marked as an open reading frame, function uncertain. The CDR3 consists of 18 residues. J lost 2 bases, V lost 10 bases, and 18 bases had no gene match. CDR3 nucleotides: TGCGCCAACACGTCACGCCAGCGGGAGGGATCCGTCACAGATACGCAGTATTTT. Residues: CANTSRQREGSVTDTQYF.

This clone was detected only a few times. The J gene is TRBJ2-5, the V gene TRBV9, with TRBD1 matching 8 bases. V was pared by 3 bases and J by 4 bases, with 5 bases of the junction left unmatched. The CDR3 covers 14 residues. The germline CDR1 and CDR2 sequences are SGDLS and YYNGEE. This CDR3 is CASSARTGRETQYF. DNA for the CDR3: TGTGCCAGCAGCGCTCGGACAGGGAGAGAGACCCAGTACTTC.

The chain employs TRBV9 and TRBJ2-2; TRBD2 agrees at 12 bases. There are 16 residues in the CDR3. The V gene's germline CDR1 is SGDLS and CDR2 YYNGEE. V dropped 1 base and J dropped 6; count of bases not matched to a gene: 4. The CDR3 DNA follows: TGTGCCAGCAGCGTACTAGCGGGAGGGCCGGCCGGGGAGCTGTTTTTT. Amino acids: CASSVLAGGPAGELFF.

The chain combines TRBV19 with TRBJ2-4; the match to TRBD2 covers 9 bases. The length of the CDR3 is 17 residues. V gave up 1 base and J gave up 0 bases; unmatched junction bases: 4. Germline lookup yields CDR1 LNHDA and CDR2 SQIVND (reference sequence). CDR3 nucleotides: TGTGCCAGTAGTATAGCCCCTAGCGGGGTAGCCAAAAACATTCAGTACTTC. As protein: CASSIAPSGVAKNIQYF. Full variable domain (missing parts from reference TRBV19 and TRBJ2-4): DGGITQSPKYLFRKEGQNVTLSCEQNLNHDAMYWYRQDPGQGLRLIYYSQIVNDFQKGDIAEGYSVSREKKESFPLTVTSAQKNPTAFYLCASSIAPSGVAKNIQYFGAGTRLSVL.

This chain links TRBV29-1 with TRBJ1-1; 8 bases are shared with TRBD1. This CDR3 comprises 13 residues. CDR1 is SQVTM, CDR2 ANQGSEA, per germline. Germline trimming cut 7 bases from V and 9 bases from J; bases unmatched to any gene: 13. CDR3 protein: CSAEGQGARKAFF. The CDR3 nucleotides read TGCAGCGCCGAGGGCCAGGGGGCGAGGAAAGCTTTCTTT.

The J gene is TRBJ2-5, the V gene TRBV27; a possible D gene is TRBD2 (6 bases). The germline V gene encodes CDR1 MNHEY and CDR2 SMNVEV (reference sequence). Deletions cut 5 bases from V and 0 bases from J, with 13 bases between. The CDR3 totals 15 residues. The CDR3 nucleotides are TGTGCCAGCAGTGCGGGGTGGGAAGACCAAGAGACCCAGTACTTC. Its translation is CASSAGWEDQETQYF.

Written as DNA, the CDR3 is TGTGCCAGCCGGGACAGGGGGCTCGGTGGAAACACCATATATTTT. Translated: CASRDRGLGGNTIYF. This chain uses TRBV2 with TRBJ1-3; TRBD1 aligns across 12 bases. CDR3 length: 15 amino acids. CDR1 is SNHLY, CDR2 FYNNEI, per germline. V shed 8 bases and J 3 bases; nucleotides not matched to a gene: 5. Full variable domain (remainder filled in from reference TRBV2 and TRBJ1-3): EPEVTQTPSHQVTQMGQEVILRCVPISNHLYFYWYRQILGQKVEFLVSFYNNEISEKSEIFDDQFSVERPDGSNFTLKIRSTKLEDSAMYFCASRDRGLGGNTIYFGEGSWLTVV.

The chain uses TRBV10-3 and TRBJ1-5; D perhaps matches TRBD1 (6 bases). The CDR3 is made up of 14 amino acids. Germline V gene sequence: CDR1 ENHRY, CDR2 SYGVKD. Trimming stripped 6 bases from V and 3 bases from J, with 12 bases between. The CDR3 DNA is TGTGCCATCAGCCCTAGGACAGACAATCAGCCCCAGCATTTT. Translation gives CAISPRTDNQPQHF.

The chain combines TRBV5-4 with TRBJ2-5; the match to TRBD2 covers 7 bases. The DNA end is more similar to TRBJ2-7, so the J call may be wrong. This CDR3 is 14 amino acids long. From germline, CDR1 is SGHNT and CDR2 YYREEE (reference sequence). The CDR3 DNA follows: TGTGCCAGCAGCCCGCGGGACTATGTAAACGAGCAGTACTTC. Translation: CASSPRDYVNEQYF.

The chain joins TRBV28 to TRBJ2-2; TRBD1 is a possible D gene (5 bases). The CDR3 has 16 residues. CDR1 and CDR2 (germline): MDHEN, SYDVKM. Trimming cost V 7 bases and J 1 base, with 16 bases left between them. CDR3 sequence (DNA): TGTGCCAGCACCACCCCGAGCAGGGTGAACACCGGGGAGCTGTTTTTT. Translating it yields CASTTPSRVNTGELFF.

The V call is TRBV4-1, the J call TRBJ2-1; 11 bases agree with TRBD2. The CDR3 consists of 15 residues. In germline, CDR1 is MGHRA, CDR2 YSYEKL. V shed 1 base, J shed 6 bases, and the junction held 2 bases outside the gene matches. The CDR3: CASSQVGLAGNEQFF. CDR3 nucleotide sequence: TGCGCCAGCAGCCAAGTCGGACTAGCGGGCAATGAGCAGTTCTTC.

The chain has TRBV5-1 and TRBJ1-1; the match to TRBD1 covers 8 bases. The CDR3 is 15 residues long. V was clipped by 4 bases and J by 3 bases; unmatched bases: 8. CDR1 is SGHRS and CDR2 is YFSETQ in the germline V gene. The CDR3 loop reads CASSPGQGAHTEAFF. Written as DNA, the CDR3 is TGCGCCAGCAGCCCTGGGCAGGGGGCCCACACTGAAGCTTTCTTT.

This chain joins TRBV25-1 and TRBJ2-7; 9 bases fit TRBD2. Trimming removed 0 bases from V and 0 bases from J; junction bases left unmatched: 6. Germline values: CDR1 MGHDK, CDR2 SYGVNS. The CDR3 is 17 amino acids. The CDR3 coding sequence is TGTGCCAGCAGTGAATATCTTCTAGCGGGACTCTCCTACGAGCAGTACTTC. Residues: CASSEYLLAGLSYEQYF.

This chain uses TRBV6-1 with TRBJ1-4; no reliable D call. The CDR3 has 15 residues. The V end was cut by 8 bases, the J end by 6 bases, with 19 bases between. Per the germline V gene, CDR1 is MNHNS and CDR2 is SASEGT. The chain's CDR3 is CASARKAGRDEKLFF. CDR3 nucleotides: TGTGCCAGCGCTCGAAAGGCGGGGAGGGATGAAAAACTGTTTTTT.

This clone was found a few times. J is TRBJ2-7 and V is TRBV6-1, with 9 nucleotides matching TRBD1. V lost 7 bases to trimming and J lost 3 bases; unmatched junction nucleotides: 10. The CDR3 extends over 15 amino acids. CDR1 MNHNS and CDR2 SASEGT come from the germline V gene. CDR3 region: CASNPRQGGGYEQYF. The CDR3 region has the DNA TGTGCCAGCAACCCTCGACAGGGGGGTGGCTACGAGCAGTACTTC.